This is a list of T cell receptor beta chains from one sample in a study of shared clonotypes between healthy human individuals. TCRdb's table, derived via immunoSEQ multiplex PCR, lists solely in-frame clones and lacks some. The sample has 950,000 to 1,100,000 clones; around 82% are singletons. The sequenced sample was memory CD4+ T cells from PBMCs. These receptors all stem from a man between 18 and 29 years old in good health. Some clones in this sample may be carry-over from other donors' samples. Both conserved end residues are part of each CDR3. D genes are given only for firm matches. Size is omitted from some rows. Given values are once, few, many or a class for expanded clones.

V gene	J gene	D gene	clone size	CDR3 protein	CDR3 DNA
TRBV11-2	TRBJ2-5	.	few	CASSSRGLDQETQYF	TGTGCCAGCAGCTCCAGGGGTCTAGACCAAGAGACCCAGTACTTC
TRBV7-2	TRBJ2-1	TRBD2	.	CASSSSGTTSNEQFF	TGTGCCAGCAGCTCCTCGGGGACTACTTCCAATGAGCAGTTCTTC
TRBV5-1	TRBJ2-7	TRBD2	.	CASSLLPSGVSSYEQYF	TGCGCCAGCAGCTTACTGCCCAGCGGGGTCAGCTCCTACGAGCAGTACTTC
TRBV28	TRBJ2-7	TRBD1	.	CASSTTGASSYEQYF	TGTGCCAGCAGTACCACAGGGGCTTCCTCCTACGAGCAGTACTTC
TRBV27	TRBJ2-3	.	.	CASSLSPLSTDTQYF	TGTGCCAGCAGTTTATCTCCACTTAGCACAGATACGCAGTATTTT
TRBV12-2	TRBJ1-4	.	.	CANLPGDLATNEKLFF	TGTGCAAACTTGCCAGGGGACCTTGCAACTAATGAAAAACTGTTTTTT
TRBV29-1	TRBJ2-3	TRBD1	.	CSTRGQGRDTQYF	TGCAGCACTCGGGGACAGGGGAGGGATACGCAGTATTTT
TRBV28	TRBJ2-7	TRBD1	.	CASTATGAMTYEQYF	TGTGCCAGCACCGCAACAGGGGCGATGACCTACGAGCAGTACTTC
TRBV19	TRBJ1-5	.	.	CASSIRAGRDPPQHF	TGTGCCAGTAGTATTAGAGCAGGGCGGGATCCGCCCCAGCATTTT
TRBV7-9	TRBJ1-4	.	.	CASSTGAEFEKLFF	TGTGCCAGCAGTACCGGGGCCGAGTTTGAAAAACTGTTTTTT
TRBV5-1	TRBJ2-7	.	.	CASSLARVNSYEQYF	TGCGCCAGCAGCTTGGCAAGGGTAAACTCCTACGAGCAGTACTTC
TRBV7-9	TRBJ2-3	.	.	CASSLVSRGADTQYF	TGTGCCAGCAGCTTGGTGTCAAGGGGGGCAGATACGCAGTATTTT
TRBV15	TRBJ1-5	TRBD1	few	CATQDRGGGNQPQHF	TGTGCCACCCAGGACAGGGGCGGAGGCAATCAGCCCCAGCATTTT
TRBV21-1	TRBJ2-1	.	.	CASPPGTPYNEQFF	TGTGCCAGCCCCCCCGGGACTCCTTACAATGAGCAGTTCTTC
TRBV9	TRBJ1-1	.	.	CASSAHSLNTEAFF	TGTGCCAGCAGCGCCCACAGCCTTAACACTGAAGCTTTCTTT
TRBV28	TRBJ2-7	TRBD1	.	CASSLVGTGTYEQYF	TGTGCCAGCAGTTTAGTTGGGACAGGGACCTACGAGCAGTACTTC
TRBV2	TRBJ1-1	.	few	CASSGTGWDTEAFF	TGTGCCAGCAGCGGAACAGGGTGGGACACTGAAGCTTTCTTT
TRBV5-1	TRBJ2-2	.	.	CASSLIWGNTGELFF	TGCGCCAGCAGCTTGATCTGGGGGAACACCGGGGAGCTGTTTTTT
TRBV21-1	TRBJ1-5	.	.	CASSKADEGGSGQPQHF	TGTGCCAGCAGCAAAGCCGATGAGGGGGGGTCCGGTCAGCCCCAGCATTTT
TRBV27	TRBJ2-2	.	.	CASSWDRTGELFF	TGTGCCAGCAGTTGGGATAGAACCGGGGAGCTGTTTTTT
TRBV2	TRBJ2-1	TRBD2	few	CASSGATSGPSYNEQFF	TGTGCCAGCAGTGGAGCGACTAGCGGCCCTTCCTACAATGAGCAGTTCTTC
TRBV19	TRBJ2-7	TRBD2	many	CASSYGLARSYEQYF	TGTGCCAGTTCTTACGGACTAGCGAGATCCTACGAGCAGTACTTC
TRBV7-9	TRBJ1-4	TRBD1	.	CASSPQGGNEKLFF	TGTGCCAGCAGCCCACAGGGGGGGAATGAAAAACTGTTTTTT
TRBV11-3	TRBJ1-1	.	.	CASSLDGNTEAFF	TGTGCCAGCAGCTTAGACGGAAACACTGAAGCTTTCTTT
TRBV6-1	TRBJ1-2	.	.	CASRVHYGYTF	TGTGCCAGCCGGGTCCACTATGGCTACACCTTC
TRBV27	TRBJ2-5	.	once	CASSVSGEETQYF	TGTGCCAGCTCCGTCAGCGGAGAAGAGACCCAGTACTTC
TRBV29-1	TRBJ2-3	.	.	CSARRDSTDTQYF	TGCAGCGCAAGAAGGGACAGCACAGATACGCAGTATTTT
TRBV7-3	TRBJ1-1	.	once	CASSLGLTTEAFF	TGTGCCAGCAGCTTGGGCTTAACCACTGAAGCTTTCTTT
TRBV9	TRBJ1-1	TRBD1	.	CASSVTPDRGREAFF	TGTGCCAGCAGCGTAACCCCAGACAGGGGGCGGGAAGCTTTCTTT
TRBV27	TRBJ2-4	.	.	CASSVKQGWAKNIQYF	TGTGCCAGCAGTGTCAAGCAGGGGTGGGCCAAAAACATTCAGTACTTC
TRBV5-1	TRBJ2-5	.	.	CASTDGQETQYF	TGCGCCAGCACCGACGGTCAAGAGACCCAGTACTTC
TRBV28	TRBJ2-3	.	.	CASSPGQDTQYF	TGTGCCAGCAGCCCAGGGCAAGATACGCAGTATTTT
TRBV28	TRBJ2-2	TRBD2	.	CASSNQQGYLVRLAGGPDTGELFF	TGTGCCAGCAGCAACCAACAGGGGTACCTCGTACGACTAGCGGGAGGGCCAGATACCGGGGAGCTGTTTTTT
TRBV13	TRBJ2-7	.	few	CASSPRGPPYEQYF	TGTGCCAGCAGCCCCCGGGGACCCCCCTACGAGCAGTACTTC
TRBV29-1	TRBJ1-1	.	many	CSVIRASGAFF	TGCAGCGTTATAAGGGCCTCGGGAGCTTTCTTT
TRBV4-1	TRBJ1-2	.	.	CASSRDGGYTF	TGCGCCAGCAGCCGGGACGGGGGCTACACCTTC
TRBV11-2	TRBJ1-5	.	.	CASSKPGAPQHF	TGTGCCAGCAGCAAGCCGGGGGCGCCCCAGCATTTT
TRBV2	TRBJ2-1	TRBD2	.	CASTGLAGTNEQFF	TGTGCCAGCACGGGACTAGCGGGGACCAATGAGCAGTTCTTC
TRBV7-3	TRBJ2-1	TRBD2	few	CASSPAGTSAYNEQFF	TGTGCCAGCAGCCCGGCCGGGACTAGCGCCTACAATGAGCAGTTCTTC
TRBV6-1	TRBJ2-4	.	.	CATRTTDLAKNIQYF	TGTGCCACCCGAACAACTGATCTAGCCAAAAACATTCAGTACTTC
TRBV2	TRBJ2-7	.	.	CASSEGYERRGSYEQYF	TGTGCCAGCAGTGAAGGATACGAGCGACGGGGCTCCTACGAGCAGTACTTC
TRBV7-2	TRBJ2-3	TRBD2	.	CASSPGLAGMTDTQYF	TGTGCCAGCAGCCCTGGACTAGCGGGAATGACAGATACGCAGTATTTT
TRBV28	TRBJ1-5	.	.	CASRDPGYRQPQHF	TGTGCCAGCCGTGATCCGGGGTATCGTCAGCCCCAGCATTTT
TRBV5-5	TRBJ1-1	.	.	CASSFSGGGTEAFF	TGTGCCAGCAGCTTCTCGGGTGGTGGAACTGAAGCTTTCTTT
TRBV6-5	TRBJ2-3	.	.	CASRGIADTQYF	TGTGCCAGCAGGGGAATCGCAGATACGCAGTATTTT
TRBV7-2	TRBJ1-2	.	.	CASSLRANPNYGYTF	TGTGCCAGCAGCCTTAGGGCCAACCCAAACTATGGCTACACCTTC
TRBV7-9	TRBJ1-1	.	.	CASIGFPVTEAFF	TGTGCCAGCATTGGTTTTCCGGTGACTGAAGCTTTCTTT
TRBV25-1	TRBJ2-3	.	.	CASTAVSGGADTQYF	TGTGCCAGCACCGCGGTGAGCGGAGGGGCAGATACGCAGTATTTT
TRBV7-3	TRBJ2-5	.	.	CASSLAAGAKETQYF	TGTGCCAGCAGCCTAGCGGCAGGGGCAAAAGAGACCCAGTACTTC